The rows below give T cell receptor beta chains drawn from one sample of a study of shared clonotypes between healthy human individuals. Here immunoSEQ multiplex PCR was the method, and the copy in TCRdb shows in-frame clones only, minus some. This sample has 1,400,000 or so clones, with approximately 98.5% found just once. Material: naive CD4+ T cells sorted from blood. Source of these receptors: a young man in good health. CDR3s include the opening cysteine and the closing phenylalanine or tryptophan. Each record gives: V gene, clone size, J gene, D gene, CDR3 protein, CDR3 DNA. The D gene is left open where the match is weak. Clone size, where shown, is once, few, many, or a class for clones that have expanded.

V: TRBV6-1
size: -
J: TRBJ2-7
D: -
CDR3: CASRYGGPEQYF
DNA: TGTGCCAGCAGATATGGGGGCCCCGAGCAGTACTTC

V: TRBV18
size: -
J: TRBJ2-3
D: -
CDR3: CASSRRVIDTQYF
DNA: TGTGCCAGCTCACGAAGGGTGATAGATACGCAGTATTTT

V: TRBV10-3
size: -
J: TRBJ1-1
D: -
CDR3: CAISDRVGTEAFF
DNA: TGTGCCATCAGTGACAGGGTCGGCACTGAAGCTTTCTTT

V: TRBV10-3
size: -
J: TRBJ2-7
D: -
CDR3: CASSGVTYEQYF
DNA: TGTGCCTCAAGCGGTGTGACCTACGAGCAGTACTTC

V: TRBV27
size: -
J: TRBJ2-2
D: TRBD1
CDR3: CASTRTLLGQGNTGELFF
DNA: TGTGCCAGTACCAGGACCCTGTTGGGACAGGGGAACACCGGGGAGCTGTTTTTT

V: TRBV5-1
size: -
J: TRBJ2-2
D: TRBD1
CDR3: CASSIEQGAYTGELFF
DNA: TGCGCCAGCAGCATAGAACAGGGGGCCTACACCGGGGAGCTGTTTTTT

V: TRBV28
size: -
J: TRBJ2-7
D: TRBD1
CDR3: CASRSLNLGTGSNEQYF
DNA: TGTGCCAGCAGATCCTTAAACCTCGGGACAGGGAGTAACGAGCAGTACTTC

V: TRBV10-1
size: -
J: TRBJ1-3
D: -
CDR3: CASSEPPGGPGNTIYF
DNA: TGCGCCAGCAGTGAACCCCCGGGGGGTCCTGGAAACACCATATATTTT

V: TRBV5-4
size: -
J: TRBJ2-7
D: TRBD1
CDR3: CASSRDRASGEQYF
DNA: TGTGCCAGCAGCCGAGACAGGGCCTCCGGCGAGCAGTACTTC

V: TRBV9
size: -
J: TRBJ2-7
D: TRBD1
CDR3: CASSATGGLTEQYF
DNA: TGTGCCAGCAGCGCGACAGGGGGCTTGACCGAGCAGTACTTC

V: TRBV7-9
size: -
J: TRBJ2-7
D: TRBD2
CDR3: CASSPAAGRNYEQYF
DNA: TGTGCCAGCAGCCCAGCAGCGGGACGGAACTACGAGCAGTACTTC

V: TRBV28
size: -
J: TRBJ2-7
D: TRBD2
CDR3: CASQRGSFEQYF
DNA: TGTGCCAGCCAGCGGGGGAGTTTCGAGCAGTACTTC

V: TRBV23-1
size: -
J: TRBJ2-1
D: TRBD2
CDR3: CASSGGLVGYEQFF
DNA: TGCGCCAGCAGTGGGGGACTAGTAGGCTATGAGCAGTTCTTC

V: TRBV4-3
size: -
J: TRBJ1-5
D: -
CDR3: CASSRRHYNQPQHF
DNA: TGCGCCAGCAGCCGGCGACATTATAATCAGCCCCAGCATTTT

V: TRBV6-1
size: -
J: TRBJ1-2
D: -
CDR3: CASSADGNYGYTF
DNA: TGTGCCAGCAGTGCGGACGGTAACTATGGCTACACCTTC

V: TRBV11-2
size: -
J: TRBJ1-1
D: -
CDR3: CASSWTGGTEAFF
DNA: TGTGCCAGCAGCTGGACTGGGGGCACTGAAGCTTTCTTT

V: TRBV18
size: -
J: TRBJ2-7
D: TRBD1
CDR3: CASTRDRGPYEQYF
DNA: TGTGCCAGCACCCGGGACAGGGGTCCCTACGAGCAGTACTTC

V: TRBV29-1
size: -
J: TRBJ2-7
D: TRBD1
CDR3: CSSRTGPNSYEQYF
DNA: TGCAGCTCCCGGACAGGGCCCAACTCCTACGAGCAGTACTTC

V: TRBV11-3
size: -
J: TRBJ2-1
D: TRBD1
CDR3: CASSMTGGHNEQFF
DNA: TGTGCCAGCAGTATGACAGGGGGGCACAATGAGCAGTTCTTC

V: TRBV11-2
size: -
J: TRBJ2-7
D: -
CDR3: CASSPGPSSYEQYF
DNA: TGTGCCAGCAGCCCCGGTCCAAGCAGCTACGAGCAGTACTTC

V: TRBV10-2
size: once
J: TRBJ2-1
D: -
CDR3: CASTDSSYNEQFF
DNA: TGCGCCAGCACGGATAGCTCCTACAATGAGCAGTTCTTC

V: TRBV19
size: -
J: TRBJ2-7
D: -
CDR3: CASSRAGGEVGYEQYF
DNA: TGTGCCAGTAGCCGTGCTGGGGGCGAAGTGGGATACGAGCAGTACTTC

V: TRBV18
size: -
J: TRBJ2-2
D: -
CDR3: CASSPPSGRSTGELFF
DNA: TGTGCCAGCTCACCACCGTCGGGGAGAAGTACCGGGGAGCTGTTTTTT

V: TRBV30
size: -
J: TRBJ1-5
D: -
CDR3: CAWSPFLGGNQPQHF
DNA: TGTGCCTGGAGTCCCTTCCTAGGGGGCAATCAGCCCCAGCATTTT

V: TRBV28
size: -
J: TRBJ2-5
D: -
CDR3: CASSSGGGRMETQYF
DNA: TGTGCCAGCAGTTCTGGCGGGGGCCGGATGGAGACCCAGTACTTC

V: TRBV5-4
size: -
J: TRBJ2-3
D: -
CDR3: CASSLVPDTQYF
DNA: TGTGCCAGCAGCTTGGTCCCGGATACGCAGTATTTT

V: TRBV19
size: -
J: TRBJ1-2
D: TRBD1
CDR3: CASSIDGTGNYGYTF
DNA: TGTGCCAGTAGTATAGATGGGACAGGCAACTATGGCTACACCTTC

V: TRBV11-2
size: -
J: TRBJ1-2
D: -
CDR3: CASTSRWERRDGYTF
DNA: TGTGCCAGCACCTCCAGGTGGGAAAGGAGGGATGGCTACACCTTC

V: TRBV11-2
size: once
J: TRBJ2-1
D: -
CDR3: CASSLLTGYNEQFF
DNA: TGTGCCAGCAGCTTACTCACGGGTTACAATGAGCAGTTCTTC

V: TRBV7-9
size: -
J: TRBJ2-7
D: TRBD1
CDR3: CASSPFGTEVDEQYF
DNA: TGTGCCAGCAGCCCCTTTGGGACAGAGGTTGACGAGCAGTACTTC

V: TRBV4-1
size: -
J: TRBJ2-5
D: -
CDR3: CASSQVTHTKETQYF
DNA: TGCGCCAGCAGCCAAGTTACTCATACAAAAGAGACCCAGTACTTC

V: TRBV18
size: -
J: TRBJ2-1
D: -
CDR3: CASSKTTTNEQFF
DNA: TGTGCCAGCTCGAAGACGACCACCAATGAGCAGTTCTTC

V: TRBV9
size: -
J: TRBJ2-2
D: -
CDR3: CASSVGTVRHGELFF
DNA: TGTGCCAGCAGCGTCGGGACCGTACGGCACGGGGAGCTGTTTTTT

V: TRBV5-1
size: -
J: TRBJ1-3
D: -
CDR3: CASSPGTTLSSGNTIYF
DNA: TGCGCCAGCAGCCCCGGGACGACCCTGAGCTCTGGAAACACCATATATTTT

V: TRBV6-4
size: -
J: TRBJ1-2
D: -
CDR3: CASSGSGSYGYTF
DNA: TGTGCCAGCAGCGGATCAGGAAGCTATGGCTACACCTTC

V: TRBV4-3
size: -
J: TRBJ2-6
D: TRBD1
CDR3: CASSQDSGTGTSGANVLTF
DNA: TGCGCCAGCAGCCAAGATTCCGGGACAGGGACCTCTGGGGCCAACGTCCTGACTTTC

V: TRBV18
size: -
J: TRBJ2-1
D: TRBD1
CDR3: CASSPGDSRRSNEQFF
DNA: TGTGCCAGCTCACCGGGGGACAGCAGACGAAGCAATGAGCAGTTCTTC

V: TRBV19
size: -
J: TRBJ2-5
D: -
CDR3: CASSIAGAQETQYF
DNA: TGTGCCAGTAGTATAGCTGGGGCTCAGGAGACCCAGTACTTC

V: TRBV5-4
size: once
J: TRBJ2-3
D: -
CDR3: CASSLVGDATDTQYF
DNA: TGTGCCAGCAGCTTGGTGGGGGACGCCACAGATACGCAGTATTTT

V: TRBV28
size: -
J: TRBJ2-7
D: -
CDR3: CASGVRVKEQYF
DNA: TGTGCCAGCGGGGTGCGGGTTAAGGAGCAGTACTTC

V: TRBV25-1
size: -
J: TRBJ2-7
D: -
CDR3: CSSGSYEQYF
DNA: TGCAGCTCGGGAAGTTACGAGCAGTACTTC

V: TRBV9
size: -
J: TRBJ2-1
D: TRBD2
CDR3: CASSGQPSGRSLGNEQFF
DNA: TGTGCCAGCAGCGGGCAGCCTAGCGGGAGAAGCCTGGGGAATGAGCAGTTCTTC

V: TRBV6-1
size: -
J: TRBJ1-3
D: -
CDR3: CASNTLMGGNTIYF
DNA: TGTGCCAGCAACACCCTGATGGGAGGAAACACCATATATTTT

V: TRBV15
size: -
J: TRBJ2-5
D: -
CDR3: CATSLGSQETQYF
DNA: TGTGCCACCAGCCTTGGCAGTCAGGAGACCCAGTACTTC

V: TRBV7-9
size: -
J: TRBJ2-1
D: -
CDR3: CASSLRREPGNEQFF
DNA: TGTGCCAGCAGCTTAAGGCGAGAACCGGGTAATGAGCAGTTCTTC

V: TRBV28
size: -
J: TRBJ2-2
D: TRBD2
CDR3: CASSRLKLAGGDTGELFF
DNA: TGTGCCAGCAGTCGACTGAAACTAGCGGGAGGGGACACCGGGGAGCTGTTTTTT

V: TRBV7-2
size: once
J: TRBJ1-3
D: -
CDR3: CASSLAETLGNTIYF
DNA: TGTGCCAGCAGCTTAGCGGAGACACTAGGAAACACCATATATTTT

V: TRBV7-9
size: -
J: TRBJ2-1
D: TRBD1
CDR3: CASSPPRTGFVNEQFF
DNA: TGTGCCAGCAGCCCCCCTCGGACAGGATTTGTCAATGAGCAGTTCTTC

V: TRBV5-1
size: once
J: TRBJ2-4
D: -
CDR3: CASSLEGAANIQYF
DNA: TGCGCCAGCAGCTTGGAAGGGGCGGCAAACATTCAGTACTTC

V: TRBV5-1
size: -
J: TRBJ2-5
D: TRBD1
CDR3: CASSRGTGKQETQYF
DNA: TGCGCCAGCAGCCGCGGGACAGGGAAACAAGAGACCCAGTACTTC

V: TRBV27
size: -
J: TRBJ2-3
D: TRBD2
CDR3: CASRPLAGGTDTQYF
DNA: TGTGCCAGCAGGCCTCTAGCGGGGGGCACAGATACGCAGTATTTT

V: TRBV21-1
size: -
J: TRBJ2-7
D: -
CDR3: CASLKGHEQYF
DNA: TGTGCCAGCCTAAAAGGACACGAGCAGTACTTC

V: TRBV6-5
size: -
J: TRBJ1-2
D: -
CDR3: CASSYLQGGGYGYTF
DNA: TGTGCCAGCAGTTACTTACAGGGAGGGGGATATGGCTACACCTTC